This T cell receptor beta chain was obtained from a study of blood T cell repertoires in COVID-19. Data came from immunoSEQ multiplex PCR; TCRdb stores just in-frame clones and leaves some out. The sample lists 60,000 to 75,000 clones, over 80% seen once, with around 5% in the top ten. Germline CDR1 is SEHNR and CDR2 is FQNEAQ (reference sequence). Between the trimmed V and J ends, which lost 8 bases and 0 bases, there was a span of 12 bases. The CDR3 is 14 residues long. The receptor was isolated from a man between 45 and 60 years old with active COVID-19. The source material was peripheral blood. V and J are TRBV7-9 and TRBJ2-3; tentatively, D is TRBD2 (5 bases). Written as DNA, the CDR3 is TGTGCCAGCCTCGAGCGGCAAAGCACAGATACGCAGTATTTT. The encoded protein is CASLERQSTDTQYF.